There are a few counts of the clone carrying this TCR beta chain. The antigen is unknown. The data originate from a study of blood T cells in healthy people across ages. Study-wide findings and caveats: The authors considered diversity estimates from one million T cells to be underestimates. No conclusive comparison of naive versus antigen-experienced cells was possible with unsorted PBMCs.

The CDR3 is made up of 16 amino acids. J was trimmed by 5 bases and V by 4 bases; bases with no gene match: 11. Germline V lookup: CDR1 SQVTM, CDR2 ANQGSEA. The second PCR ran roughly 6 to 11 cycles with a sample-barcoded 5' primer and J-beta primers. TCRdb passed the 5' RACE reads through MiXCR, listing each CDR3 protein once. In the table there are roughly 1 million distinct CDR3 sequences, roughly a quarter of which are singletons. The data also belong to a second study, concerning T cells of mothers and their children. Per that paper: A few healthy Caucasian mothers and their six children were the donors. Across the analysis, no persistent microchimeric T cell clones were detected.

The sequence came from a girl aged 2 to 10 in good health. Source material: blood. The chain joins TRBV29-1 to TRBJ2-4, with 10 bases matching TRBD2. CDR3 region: CSVAWTSGVSENIQYF. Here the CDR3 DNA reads TGCAGCGTTGCCTGGACTAGCGGCGTCTCGGAAAACATTCAGTACTTC.